This is a list of T cell receptor beta chains from one sample in a study of T cells in Graves' hyperthyroidism and ophthalmopathy. TCRdb itself ran the multiplex PCR reads through MiXCR, one entry per CDR3 protein. The table has hundreds of thousands of distinct CDR3 sequences, approximately 15% seen once. Material for sequencing was blood. The receptors come from a woman aged 18-35 years with Graves' hyperthyroidism. Both conserved end residues are part of each CDR3. The D gene is left open where the match is weak. Clone sizes are given selectively: once, few, many, or a class where the clone is expanded.

many	TRBJ1-1	NA	TRBV20-1	CSARASVALSVTEAFF	TGCAGTGCTAGAGCATCAGTGGCCCTGTCGGTCACTGAAGCTTTCTTT
NA	TRBJ2-3	TRBD2	TRBV7-8	CASSLGLGTSGKTDTQYF	TGTGCCAGCAGCTTAGGACTCGGGACTAGCGGGAAGACAGATACGCAGTATTTT
few	TRBJ1-6	NA	TRBV3-1	CASSPTWDLISPLHF	TGTGCCAGCAGCCCGACATGGGACCTGATTTCACCCCTCCACTTT
once	TRBJ1-5	TRBD1	TRBV27	CASSSPGQFNQPQHF	TGTGCCAGCAGTTCTCCGGGACAGTTCAATCAGCCCCAGCATTTT
few	TRBJ1-5	NA	TRBV2	CASGDVFSNQPQHF	TGTGCCAGCGGGGACGTATTTAGCAATCAGCCCCAGCATTTT
NA	TRBJ2-5	NA	TRBV7-9	CASSLAHGSGETQYF	TGTGCCAGCAGCTTGGCCCACGGGAGTGGAGAGACCCAGTACTTC
many	TRBJ1-5	TRBD1	TRBV2	CASRRQGDSNQPQHF	TGTGCCAGCAGGCGACAGGGGGACTCCAATCAGCCCCAGCATTTT
few	TRBJ2-3	NA	TRBV19	CASSSQGDLTDTQYF	TGTGCCAGTAGTTCCCAAGGAGACCTCACAGATACGCAGTATTTT
many	TRBJ1-2	TRBD1	TRBV6-1	CASSLDRGQMKSYTF	TGTGCCAGCAGTTTGGACAGGGGGCAAATGAAGTCCTACACCTTC
many	TRBJ2-5	TRBD1	TRBV11-2	CASSPLGTGTLETQYF	TGTGCCAGCAGCCCGCTTGGGACAGGAACATTGGAGACCCAGTACTTC
many	TRBJ2-3	TRBD1	TRBV2	CASSKGQAPDTQYF	TGTGCCAGCAGTAAGGGACAGGCTCCAGATACGCAGTATTTT
NA	TRBJ2-7	TRBD1	TRBV20-1	CSARAGTGAADEQYF	TGCAGTGCTAGAGCCGGGACAGGGGCGGCCGACGAGCAGTACTTC
few	TRBJ2-1	NA	TRBV25-1	CASQTGKNEQFF	TGTGCCAGCCAAACAGGCAAGAATGAGCAGTTCTTC
many	TRBJ2-2	NA	TRBV28	CASSGVLPLLNTGELFF	TGTGCCAGCAGCGGGGTCCTGCCTCTCCTAAACACCGGGGAGCTGTTTTTT
many	TRBJ1-5	TRBD1	TRBV18	CASSPRTGLSQPQHF	TGTGCCAGCTCACCACGGACAGGGCTGAGTCAGCCCCAGCATTTT
NA	TRBJ1-6	TRBD1	TRBV27	CASATGTGNSPLHF	TGTGCCAGCGCTACCGGGACAGGGAACTCACCCCTCCACTTT
few	TRBJ1-2	NA	TRBV5-4	CASSLASNPYGYTF	TGTGCCAGCAGCTTGGCCTCTAACCCGTATGGCTACACCTTC
many	TRBJ2-7	NA	TRBV20-1	CSARDRRGNTYEQYF	TGCAGTGCTAGAGATCGCCGCGGTAATACCTACGAGCAGTACTTC
NA	TRBJ2-6	NA	TRBV12-3/TRBV12-4	CASSLGRGGPGANVLTF	TGTGCCAGCAGTTTGGGTCGAGGGGGTCCTGGGGCCAACGTCCTGACTTTC
NA	TRBJ2-3	NA	TRBV2	CASIPGEDTQYF	TGTGCCAGCATCCCGGGTGAAGATACGCAGTATTTT
few	TRBJ2-2	NA	TRBV7-9	CASSLGLLAANTGELFF	TGTGCCAGCAGCTTAGGGCTTCTCGCGGCGAACACCGGGGAGCTGTTTTTT
NA	TRBJ2-6	NA	TRBV6-9	CASSSSGTSSGANVLTF	TGTGCCAGCAGTTCCTCCGGCACCAGCTCTGGGGCCAACGTCCTGACTTTC
few	TRBJ2-7	TRBD1	TRBV19	CASNPGGPSYEQYF	TGTGCCAGTAATCCAGGGGGCCCCTCCTACGAGCAGTACTTC
many	TRBJ2-5	NA	TRBV20-1	CSAPIEGTKETQYF	TGCAGTGCCCCGATAGAGGGGACGAAGGAGACCCAGTACTTC
many	TRBJ1-2	NA	TRBV12-3/TRBV12-4	CASSYGPRQDGYTF	TGTGCCAGCAGCTACGGTCCGCGGCAGGATGGCTACACCTTC
NA	TRBJ2-7	TRBD1	TRBV6-1	CASSSDRGSEQYF	TGTGCCAGCAGTAGCGACAGGGGGAGCGAGCAGTACTTC
many	TRBJ2-1	TRBD1	TRBV7-9	CASSFDRVEANEQFF	TGTGCCAGCAGCTTCGACAGGGTAGAGGCCAATGAGCAGTTCTTC
many	TRBJ2-7	TRBD2	TRBV2	CASSATSGIRYEQYF	TGTGCCAGCAGTGCGACTAGCGGGATACGCTACGAGCAGTACTTC
few	TRBJ1-2	TRBD1	TRBV6-1	CASSEDGGGAMIYGYTF	TGTGCCAGCAGTGAAGACGGAGGGGGCGCAATGATTTATGGCTACACCTTC
few	TRBJ1-1	NA	TRBV7-9	CASIPPSIVGGNTEAFF	TGTGCCAGCATCCCCCCCAGTATCGTAGGGGGGAACACTGAAGCTTTCTTT
many	TRBJ1-1	NA	TRBV6-1	CASRAGVGTEAFF	TGTGCCAGCAGGGCGGGGGTAGGGACTGAAGCTTTCTTT
many	TRBJ2-7	NA	TRBV11-2	CASSLVQSEQYF	TGTGCCAGCAGCTTGGTCCAGTCCGAGCAGTACTTC
NA	TRBJ2-6	NA	TRBV12-3/TRBV12-4	CASSGANVLAF	TGTGCCAGCTCTGGGGCCAACGTCCTGGCTTTC
many	TRBJ1-4	NA	TRBV4-2	CASSTQQGRGEKLFF	TGTGCCAGCAGCACCCAGCAGGGGAGGGGTGAAAAACTGTTTTTT
many	TRBJ2-5	NA	TRBV2	CASTPKGGQQETQYF	TGTGCCAGCACTCCAAAGGGGGGACAGCAAGAGACCCAGTACTTC
many	TRBJ2-7	NA	TRBV19	CASSMGQAPGEQYF	TGTGCCAGTAGTATGGGGCAGGCTCCTGGCGAGCAGTACTTC
many	TRBJ2-7	NA	TRBV12-3/TRBV12-4	CASSLSGKSSYEQYF	TGTGCCAGCAGTTTGTCGGGGAAAAGCTCCTACGAGCAGTACTTC
few	TRBJ2-3	TRBD2	TRBV27	CASTNWGGGARQQYF	TGTGCCAGCACCAACTGGGGCGGGGGGGCTCGCCAGCAGTATTTT
many	TRBJ2-1	TRBD2	TRBV20-1	CSANGGLAGDEQFF	TGCAGTGCTAATGGGGGACTAGCTGGCGATGAGCAGTTCTTC
once	TRBJ2-7	TRBD1	TRBV12-3/TRBV12-4	CASSADRDQQYF	TGTGCCAGCAGCGCCGACAGGGACCAGCAGTACTTC
NA	TRBJ1-5	TRBD1	TRBV20-1	CSARPTGVYQPQHF	TGCAGTGCCCGCCCCACAGGGGTATATCAGCCCCAGCATTTT
many	TRBJ1-1	NA	TRBV19	CASRFRVGTEAFF	TGTGCCAGTAGGTTCAGGGTAGGCACTGAAGCTTTCTTT
NA	TRBJ1-2	NA	TRBV19	CASTLRDNYGYTF	TGTGCCAGTACCCTGCGGGATAACTATGGCTACACCTTC
many	TRBJ2-7	NA	TRBV28	CASSLFHEAKYF	TGTGCCAGCAGTTTATTTCATGAGGCAAAGTACTTC
NA	TRBJ1-2	NA	TRBV5-5	CASSLLQDLANYGYTF	TGTGCCAGCAGCTTGTTGCAAGATCTAGCTAACTATGGCTACACCTTC
many	TRBJ1-1	NA	TRBV30	CAWSLRRGTEAFF	TGTGCCTGGAGTTTAAGACGCGGGACTGAAGCTTTCTTT
many	TRBJ2-5	TRBD1	TRBV20-1	CSAREQGLLDLETQYF	TGCAGTGCTAGAGAACAGGGGCTACTCGACCTAGAGACCCAGTACTTC
many	TRBJ2-1	NA	TRBV20-1	CSARELGPTYNEQFF	TGCAGTGCTAGGGAATTAGGGCCTACCTACAATGAGCAGTTCTTC